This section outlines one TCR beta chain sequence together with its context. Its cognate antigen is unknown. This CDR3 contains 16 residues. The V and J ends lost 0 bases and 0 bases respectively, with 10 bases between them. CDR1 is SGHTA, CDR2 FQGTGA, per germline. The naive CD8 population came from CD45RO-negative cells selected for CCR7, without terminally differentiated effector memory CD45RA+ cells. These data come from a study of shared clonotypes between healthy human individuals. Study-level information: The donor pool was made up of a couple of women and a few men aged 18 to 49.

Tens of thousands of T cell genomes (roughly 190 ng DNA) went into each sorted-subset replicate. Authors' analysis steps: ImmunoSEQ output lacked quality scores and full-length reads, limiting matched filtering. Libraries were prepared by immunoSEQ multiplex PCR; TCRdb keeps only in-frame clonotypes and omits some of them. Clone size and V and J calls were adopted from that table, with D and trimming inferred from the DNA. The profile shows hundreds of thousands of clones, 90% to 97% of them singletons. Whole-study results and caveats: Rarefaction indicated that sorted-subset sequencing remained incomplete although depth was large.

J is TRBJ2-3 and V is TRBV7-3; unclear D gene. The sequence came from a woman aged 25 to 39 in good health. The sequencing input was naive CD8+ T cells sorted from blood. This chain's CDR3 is CASSLTGSLSTDTQYF. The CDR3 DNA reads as TGTGCCAGCAGCTTAACGGGTTCATTAAGCACAGATACGCAGTATTTT. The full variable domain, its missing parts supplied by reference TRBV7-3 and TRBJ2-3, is GAGVSQTPSNKVTEKGKYVELRCDPISGHTALYWYRQSLGQGPEFLIYFQGTGAADDSGLPNDRFFAVRPEGSVSTLKIQRTERGDSAVYLCASSLTGSLSTDTQYFGPGTRLTVL.